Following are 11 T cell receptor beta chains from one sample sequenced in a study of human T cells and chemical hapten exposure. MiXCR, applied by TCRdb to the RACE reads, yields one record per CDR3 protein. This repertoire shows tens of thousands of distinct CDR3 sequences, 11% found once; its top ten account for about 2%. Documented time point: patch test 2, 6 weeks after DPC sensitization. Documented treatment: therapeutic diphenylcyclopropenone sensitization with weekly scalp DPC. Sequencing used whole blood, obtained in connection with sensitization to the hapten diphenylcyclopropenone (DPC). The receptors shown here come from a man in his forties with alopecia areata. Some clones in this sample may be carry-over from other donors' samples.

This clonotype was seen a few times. Here the CDR3 DNA reads TGTGCCAGCAGCTCACAGCTAAACTCCTACAATGAGCAGTTCTTC. Its protein product is CASSSQLNSYNEQFF. The rearrangement joins TRBV6-2 or TRBV6-3 to TRBJ2-1, with unresolved D. Germline V gene sequence: CDR1 MNHEY, CDR2 SVGEGT. Trimming cost V 6 bases and J 0 bases, with 12 bases left between them. This CDR3 has 15 amino acids.

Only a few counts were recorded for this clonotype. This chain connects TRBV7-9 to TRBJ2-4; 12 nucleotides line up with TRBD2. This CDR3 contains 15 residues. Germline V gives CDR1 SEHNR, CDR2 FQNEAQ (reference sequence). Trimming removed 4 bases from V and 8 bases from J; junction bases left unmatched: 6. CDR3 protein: CASSSLAGGIDIQYF. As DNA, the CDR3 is TGTGCCAGCAGCTCCCTAGCGGGAGGGATAGACATTCAGTACTTC.

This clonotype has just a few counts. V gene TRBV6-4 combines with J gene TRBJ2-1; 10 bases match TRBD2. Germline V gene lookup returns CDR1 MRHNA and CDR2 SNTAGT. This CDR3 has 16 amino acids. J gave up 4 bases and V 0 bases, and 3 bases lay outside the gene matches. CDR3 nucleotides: TGTGCCAGCAGTGACTCTAGCGGGAGGCGTTACAATGAGCAGTTCTTC. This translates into CASSDSSGRRYNEQFF.

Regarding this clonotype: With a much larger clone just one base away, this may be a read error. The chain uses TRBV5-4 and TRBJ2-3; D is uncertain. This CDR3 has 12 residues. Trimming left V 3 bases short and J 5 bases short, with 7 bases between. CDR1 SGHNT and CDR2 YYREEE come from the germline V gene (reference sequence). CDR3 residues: CASSSGIDTQYF. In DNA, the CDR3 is TGTGCCAGCAGCTCTGGGATAGATACGCAGTATTTT.

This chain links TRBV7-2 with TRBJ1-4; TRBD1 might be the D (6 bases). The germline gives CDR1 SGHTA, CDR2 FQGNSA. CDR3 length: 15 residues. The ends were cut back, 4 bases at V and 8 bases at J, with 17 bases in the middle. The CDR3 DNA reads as TGTGCCAGCAGCTCCCCCTCTAAAGGGGGGGAAAAACTGTTTTTT. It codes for CASSSPSKGGEKLFF.

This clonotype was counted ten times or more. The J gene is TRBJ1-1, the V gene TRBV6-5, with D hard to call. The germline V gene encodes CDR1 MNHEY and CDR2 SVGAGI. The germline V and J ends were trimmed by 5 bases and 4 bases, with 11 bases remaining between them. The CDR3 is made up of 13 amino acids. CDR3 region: CASSKERFTEAFF. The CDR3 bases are TGTGCCAGCAGTAAAGAGCGGTTCACTGAAGCTTTCTTT.

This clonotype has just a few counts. CDR3 in amino acids: CASSFRLSPLVNYNEQFF. CDR3 DNA: TGTGCCAGCAGTTTCCGACTGTCCCCCTTGGTGAATTACAATGAGCAGTTCTTC. The chain employs TRBV27 and TRBJ2-1, with unresolved D. Trimming removed 3 bases from V and 4 bases from J, with 22 bases in between. Germline V gene data show CDR1 as MNHEY and CDR2 as SMNVEV (reference sequence). The CDR3 runs to 18 residues.

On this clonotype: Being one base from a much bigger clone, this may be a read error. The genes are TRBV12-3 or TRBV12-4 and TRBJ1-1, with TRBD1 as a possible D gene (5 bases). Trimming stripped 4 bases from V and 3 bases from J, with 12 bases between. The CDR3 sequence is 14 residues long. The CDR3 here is CASSSGREHTEAFF. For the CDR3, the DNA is TGTGCCAGCAGTTCAGGCAGGGAGCACACTGAAGCTTTCTTT.

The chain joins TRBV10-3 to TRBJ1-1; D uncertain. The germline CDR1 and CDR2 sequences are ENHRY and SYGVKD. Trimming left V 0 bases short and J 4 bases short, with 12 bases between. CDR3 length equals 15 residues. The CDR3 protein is CAISESTQRATEAFF. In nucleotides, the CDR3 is TGTGCCATCAGTGAGTCGACGCAAAGGGCCACTGAAGCTTTCTTT.

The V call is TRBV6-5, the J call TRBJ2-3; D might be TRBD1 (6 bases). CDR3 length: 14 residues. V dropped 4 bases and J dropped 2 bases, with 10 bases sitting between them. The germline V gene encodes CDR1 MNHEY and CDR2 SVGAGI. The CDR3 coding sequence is TGTGCCAGCAGTTTCGGACAGATCACAGATACGCAGTATTTT. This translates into CASSFGQITDTQYF.

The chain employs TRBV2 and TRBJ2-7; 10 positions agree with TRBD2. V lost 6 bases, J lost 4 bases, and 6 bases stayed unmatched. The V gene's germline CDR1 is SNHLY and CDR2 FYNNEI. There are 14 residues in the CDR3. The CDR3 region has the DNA TGTGCCAGCAGCGGGACTAGCGCGCGTTACGAGCAGTACGTC. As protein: CASSGTSARYEQYV.